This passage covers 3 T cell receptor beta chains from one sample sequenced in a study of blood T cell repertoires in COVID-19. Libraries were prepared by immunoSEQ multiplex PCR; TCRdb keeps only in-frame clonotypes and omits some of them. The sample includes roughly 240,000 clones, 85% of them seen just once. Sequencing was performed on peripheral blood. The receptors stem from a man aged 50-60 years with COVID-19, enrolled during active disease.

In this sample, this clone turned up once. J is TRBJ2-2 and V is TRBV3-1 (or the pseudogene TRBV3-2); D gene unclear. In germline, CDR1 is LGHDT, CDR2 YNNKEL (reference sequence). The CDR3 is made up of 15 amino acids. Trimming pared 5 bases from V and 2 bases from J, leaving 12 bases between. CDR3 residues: CASSDIALNTGELFF. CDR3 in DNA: TGTGCCAGCAGCGATATAGCTCTTAACACCGGGGAGCTGTTTTTT.

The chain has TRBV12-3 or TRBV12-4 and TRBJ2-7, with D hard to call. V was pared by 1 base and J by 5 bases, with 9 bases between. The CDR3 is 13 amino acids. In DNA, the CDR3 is TGTGCCAGCAGTTTAGGAGGAATCAACGAGCAGTACTTC. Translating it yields CASSLGGINEQYF.

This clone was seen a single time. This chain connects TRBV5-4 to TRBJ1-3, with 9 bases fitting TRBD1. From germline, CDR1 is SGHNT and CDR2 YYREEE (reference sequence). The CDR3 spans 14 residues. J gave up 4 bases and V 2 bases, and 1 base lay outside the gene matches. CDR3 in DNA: TGTGCCAGCAGCTTCACAGGGGGCGGAAACACCATATATTTT. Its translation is CASSFTGGGNTIYF.